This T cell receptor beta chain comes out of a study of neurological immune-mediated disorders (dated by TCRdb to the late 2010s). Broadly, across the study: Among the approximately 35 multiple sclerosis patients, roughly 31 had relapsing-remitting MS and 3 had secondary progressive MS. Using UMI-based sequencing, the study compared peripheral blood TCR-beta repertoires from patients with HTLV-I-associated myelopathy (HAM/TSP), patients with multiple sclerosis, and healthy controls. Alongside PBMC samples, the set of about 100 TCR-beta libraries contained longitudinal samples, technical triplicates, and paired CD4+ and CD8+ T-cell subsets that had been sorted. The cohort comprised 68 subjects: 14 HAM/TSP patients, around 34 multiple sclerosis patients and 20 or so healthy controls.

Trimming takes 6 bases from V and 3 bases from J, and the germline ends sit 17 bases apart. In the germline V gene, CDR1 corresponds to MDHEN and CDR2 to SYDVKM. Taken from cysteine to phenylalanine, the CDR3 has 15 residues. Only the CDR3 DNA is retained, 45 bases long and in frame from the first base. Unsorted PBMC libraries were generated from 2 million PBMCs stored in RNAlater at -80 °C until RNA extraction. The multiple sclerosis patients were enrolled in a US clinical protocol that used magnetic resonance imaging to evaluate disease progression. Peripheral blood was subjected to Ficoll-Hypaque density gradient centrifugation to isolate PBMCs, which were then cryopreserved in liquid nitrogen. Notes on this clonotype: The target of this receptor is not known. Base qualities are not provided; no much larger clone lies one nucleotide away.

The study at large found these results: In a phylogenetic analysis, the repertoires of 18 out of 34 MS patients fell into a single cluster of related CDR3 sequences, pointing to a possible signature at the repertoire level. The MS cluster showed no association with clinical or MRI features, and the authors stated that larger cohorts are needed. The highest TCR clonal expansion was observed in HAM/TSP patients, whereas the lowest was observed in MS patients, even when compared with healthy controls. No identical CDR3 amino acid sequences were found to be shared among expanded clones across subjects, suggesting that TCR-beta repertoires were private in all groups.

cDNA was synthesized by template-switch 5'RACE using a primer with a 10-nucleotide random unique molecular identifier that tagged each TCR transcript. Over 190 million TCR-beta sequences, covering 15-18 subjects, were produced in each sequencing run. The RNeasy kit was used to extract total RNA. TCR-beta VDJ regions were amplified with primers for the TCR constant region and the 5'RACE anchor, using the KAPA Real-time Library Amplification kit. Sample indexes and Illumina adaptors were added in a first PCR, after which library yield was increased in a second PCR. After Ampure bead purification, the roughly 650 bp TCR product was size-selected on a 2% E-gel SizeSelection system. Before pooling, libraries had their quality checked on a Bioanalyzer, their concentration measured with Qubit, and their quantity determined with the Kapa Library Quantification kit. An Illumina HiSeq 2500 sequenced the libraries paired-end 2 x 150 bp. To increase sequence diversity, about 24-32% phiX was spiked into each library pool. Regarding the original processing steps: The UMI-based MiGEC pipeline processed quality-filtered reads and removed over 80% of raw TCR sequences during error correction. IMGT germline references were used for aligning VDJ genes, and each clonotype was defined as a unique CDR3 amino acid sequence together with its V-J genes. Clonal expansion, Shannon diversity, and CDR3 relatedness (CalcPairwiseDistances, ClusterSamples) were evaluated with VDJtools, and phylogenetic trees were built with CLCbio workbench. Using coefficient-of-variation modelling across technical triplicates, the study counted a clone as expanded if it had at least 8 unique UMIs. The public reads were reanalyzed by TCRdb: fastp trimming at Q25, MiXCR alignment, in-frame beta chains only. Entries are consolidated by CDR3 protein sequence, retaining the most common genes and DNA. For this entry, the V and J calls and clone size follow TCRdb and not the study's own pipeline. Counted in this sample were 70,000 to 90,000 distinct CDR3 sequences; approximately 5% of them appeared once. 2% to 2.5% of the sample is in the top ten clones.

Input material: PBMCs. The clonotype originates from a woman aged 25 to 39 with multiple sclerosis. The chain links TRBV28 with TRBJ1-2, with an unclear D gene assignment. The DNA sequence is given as TGTGCCAGCAGCCACTATGGGAGGGTTTACTATGGCTACACCTTC. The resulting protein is CASSHYGRVYYGYTF.